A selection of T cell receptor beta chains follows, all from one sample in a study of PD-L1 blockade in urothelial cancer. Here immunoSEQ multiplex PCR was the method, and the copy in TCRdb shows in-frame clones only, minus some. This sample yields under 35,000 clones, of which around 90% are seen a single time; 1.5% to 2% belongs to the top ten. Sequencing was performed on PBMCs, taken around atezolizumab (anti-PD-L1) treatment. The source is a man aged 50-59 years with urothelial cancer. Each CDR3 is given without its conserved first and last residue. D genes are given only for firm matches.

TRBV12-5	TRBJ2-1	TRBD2	ASATLLASLDGEQF
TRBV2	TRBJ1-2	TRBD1	ASSEQGDGYT
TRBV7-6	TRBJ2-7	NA	ASSFESSYEQY
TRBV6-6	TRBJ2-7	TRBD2	ASSGLAAYEQY
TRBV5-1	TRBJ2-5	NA	ASSLSPGEKETQY
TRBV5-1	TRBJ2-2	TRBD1	ASSLGDRGTGELF
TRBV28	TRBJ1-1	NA	ASRPGAYTEAF
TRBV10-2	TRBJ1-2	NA	ASSGGQTNYGYT
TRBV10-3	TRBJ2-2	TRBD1	AIRARDRGTGELF
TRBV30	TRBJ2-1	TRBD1	AWDREFYNEQF
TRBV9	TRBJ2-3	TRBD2	ASSAKGRGGTDTQY
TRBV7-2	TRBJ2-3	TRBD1	ASSPGQGVWDTQY
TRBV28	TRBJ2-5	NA	ASSSVGLQETQY
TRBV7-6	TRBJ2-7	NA	ASSKNTGTAYEQY
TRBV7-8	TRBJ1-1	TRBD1	ASSLWSATGDTEAF
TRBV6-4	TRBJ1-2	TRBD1	ASGTGTGGDYT
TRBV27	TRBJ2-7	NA	ASSLRGPLSGEQY
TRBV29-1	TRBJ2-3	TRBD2	SVLPAGGTDTQY
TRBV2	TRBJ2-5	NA	ASKASDSQETQY
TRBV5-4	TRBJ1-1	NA	ASSSGKAF
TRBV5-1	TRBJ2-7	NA	ASSPGRTGPYEQY
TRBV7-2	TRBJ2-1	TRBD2	ASSLPLLGSGATNEQF
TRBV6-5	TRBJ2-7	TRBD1	ASSYDRPQGAYEQY
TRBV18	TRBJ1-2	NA	ASSPPVRINYGYT
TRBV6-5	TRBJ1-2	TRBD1	ASSYSQDRGYGYT
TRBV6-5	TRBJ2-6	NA	ASSYSWASGANVLT
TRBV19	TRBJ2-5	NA	ASSTWLGNLGETQY
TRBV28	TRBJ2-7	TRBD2	ASSPLAGAPYEQY
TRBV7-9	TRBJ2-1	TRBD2	ASSSSGRGYNEQF
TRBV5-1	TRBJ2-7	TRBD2	ASSLGGGVYEQY
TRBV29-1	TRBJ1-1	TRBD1	SAGGVGTEAF
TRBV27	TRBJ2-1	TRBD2	ASSPPGGSGRVFNEQF
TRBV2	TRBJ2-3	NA	ASSSLPPSRSRGWYTDTQY
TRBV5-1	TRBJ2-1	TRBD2	ASSLVRGGHNEQF
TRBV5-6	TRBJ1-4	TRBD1	ASSSAGGEKGKLF
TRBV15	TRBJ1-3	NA	ATSRGRAGNTIY
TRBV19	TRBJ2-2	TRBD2	ASSSGGGTGELF
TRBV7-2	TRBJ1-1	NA	ASSLGGGLEAF
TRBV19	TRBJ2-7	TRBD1	ASSISGGTYEQY
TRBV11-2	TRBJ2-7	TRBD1	ASSLDRGQYEQY